One TCR beta chain is described in this entry. The sample belongs to a study of lymphopenia after photon versus proton radiotherapy. Libraries were prepared by immunoSEQ multiplex PCR; TCRdb keeps only in-frame clonotypes and omits some of them. The sample lists over 25,000 clones; 84% were seen once. The germline V gene encodes CDR1 SGHAT and CDR2 FQNNGV. This CDR3 is 13 amino acids long. V dropped 4 bases and J dropped 6; count of bases not matched to a gene: 3. This TCR was sampled from a woman aged 65 to 85 with pancreatic cancer. Sequenced here: peripheral blood, sampled from a patient treated with proton-based radiotherapy. This chain links TRBV11-2 with TRBJ1-1; TRBD1 matches at 9 bases. The CDR3 bases are TGTGCCAGCAGCTGGGGACAGGGCTCTGAAGCTTTCTTT. This codes for CASSWGQGSEAFF.